Listed below are T cell receptor beta chains from one sample, sequenced in a study of T cell responses to AZD1222 COVID-19 vaccine. The protocol was immunoSEQ multiplex PCR, while the TCRdb copy is restricted to in-frame clones and leaves out a portion. This sample carries 100,000 to 150,000 clones, approximately 88% of them seen once, and the ten largest clones take about 1.6%. Sequences were derived from peripheral blood, sampled on day 0 of AZD1222 vaccination. The receptors were sampled from an adult in good health. Each CDR3 is given without its conserved first and last residue. Fields, in order: CDR3 protein, V gene, J gene, D gene. D genes are given only for firm matches.

CDR3: ASSWGQSYEQY
V: TRBV5-1
J: TRBJ2-7
D: TRBD1

CDR3: ASSYTGYSNQPQH
V: TRBV5-8
J: TRBJ1-5
D: NA

CDR3: ATSRPGTATTNEKLF
V: TRBV15
J: TRBJ1-4
D: TRBD1

CDR3: ASSLGPTPKRGWY
V: TRBV5-1
J: TRBJ2-4
D: TRBD2

CDR3: ASSYSAFHEQY
V: TRBV6-5
J: TRBJ2-7
D: NA

CDR3: ASSSRTDEQF
V: TRBV28
J: TRBJ2-1
D: NA

CDR3: ASSLGRGETQY
V: TRBV7-2
J: TRBJ2-5
D: NA

CDR3: ASSQRGQETQY
V: TRBV28
J: TRBJ2-5
D: NA

CDR3: ASSPSGRYHEQY
V: TRBV6-5
J: TRBJ2-7
D: TRBD2

CDR3: ASSLVAQPGLF
V: TRBV11-2
J: TRBJ2-2
D: NA

CDR3: ASSQTSGNTYEQY
V: TRBV7-2
J: TRBJ2-7
D: TRBD2

CDR3: ASSNSGSAYEQY
V: TRBV9
J: TRBJ2-7
D: TRBD2

CDR3: ASSRTGPEAF
V: TRBV7-8
J: TRBJ1-1
D: TRBD1

CDR3: ASSLGYGNEKLF
V: TRBV5-1
J: TRBJ1-4
D: NA

CDR3: ASSLVSGELF
V: TRBV7-9
J: TRBJ2-2
D: NA

CDR3: ASSMIQDRNTEAF
V: TRBV19
J: TRBJ1-1
D: NA

CDR3: ASSFMGDTEAF
V: TRBV12-3/TRBV12-4
J: TRBJ1-1
D: NA

CDR3: ASSLVGKTNTEAF
V: TRBV7-8
J: TRBJ1-1
D: NA

CDR3: ASSTPGQGWNEQF
V: TRBV28
J: TRBJ2-1
D: TRBD1

CDR3: ASSQGAPTGGLSNQPQH
V: TRBV4-1
J: TRBJ1-5
D: TRBD1

CDR3: ASNRTSGRYSAGELF
V: TRBV2
J: TRBJ2-2
D: TRBD2

CDR3: ASSFSVVRVNTEAF
V: TRBV11-2
J: TRBJ1-1
D: NA

CDR3: ASSLVERGIIYEQY
V: TRBV28
J: TRBJ2-7
D: TRBD2

CDR3: ASSLSAGATNTEAF
V: TRBV7-9
J: TRBJ1-1
D: NA

CDR3: SVVRDYGYT
V: TRBV29-1
J: TRBJ1-2
D: NA

CDR3: ASSLWGEQY
V: TRBV12-3/TRBV12-4
J: TRBJ2-7
D: NA

CDR3: ASSPGTTTGELF
V: TRBV7-3
J: TRBJ2-2
D: NA

CDR3: ATRGRGTMANTEAF
V: TRBV25-1
J: TRBJ1-1
D: NA

CDR3: ASSPHGRGDTQY
V: TRBV7-2
J: TRBJ2-3
D: TRBD2

CDR3: ASSTRTAPYEQY
V: TRBV11-3
J: TRBJ2-7
D: NA

CDR3: ASSFFSQPQH
V: TRBV7-9
J: TRBJ1-5
D: NA

CDR3: ASSIDYEQY
V: TRBV7-9
J: TRBJ2-7
D: NA

CDR3: ASSSRGLAGRTDTQY
V: TRBV5-4
J: TRBJ2-3
D: TRBD2

CDR3: ASSLFYSGQGRSSYEQY
V: TRBV28
J: TRBJ2-7
D: TRBD1

CDR3: ASSWARGTEAF
V: TRBV5-1
J: TRBJ1-1
D: NA

CDR3: ASSLVPENEKLF
V: TRBV7-2
J: TRBJ1-4
D: NA